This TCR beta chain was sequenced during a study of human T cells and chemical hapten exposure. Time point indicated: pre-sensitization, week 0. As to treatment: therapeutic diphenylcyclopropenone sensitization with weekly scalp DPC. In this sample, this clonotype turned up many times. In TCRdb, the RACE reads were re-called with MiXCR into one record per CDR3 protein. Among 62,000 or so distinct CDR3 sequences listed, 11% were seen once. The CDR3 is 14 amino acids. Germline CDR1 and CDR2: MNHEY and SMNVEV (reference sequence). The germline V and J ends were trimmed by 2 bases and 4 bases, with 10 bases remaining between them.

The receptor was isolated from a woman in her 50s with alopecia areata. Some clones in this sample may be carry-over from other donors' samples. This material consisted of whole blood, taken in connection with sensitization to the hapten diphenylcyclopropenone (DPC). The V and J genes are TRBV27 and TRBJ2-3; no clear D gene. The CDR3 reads CASSLVAVSDTQYF. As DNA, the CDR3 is TGTGCCAGCAGTTTAGTGGCAGTATCAGATACGCAGTATTTT.